This record concerns one T cell receptor beta chain sequence. This record belongs to a study of blood T cell repertoires in COVID-19. Some clones are missing from TCRdb's copy, which holds only in-frame ones; the method was immunoSEQ multiplex PCR. This sample carries some 190,000 clones, about 85% of them seen once, and the ten largest clones take 4.5% to 5%. V shed 5 bases, J shed 4 bases, and the junction held 5 bases outside the gene matches. The CDR3 loop spans 14 amino acids. Germline V lookup: CDR1 SGHVS, CDR2 FNYEAQ. Sequenced: peripheral blood. This TCR came from a woman older than 75 with acute or convalescent COVID-19. V usage is TRBV7-6 and J usage is TRBJ2-3; 8 bases are a match to TRBD1. CDR3 nucleotides: TGTGCCAGCAGCCAGCAGACAGGGGCAGATACGCAGTATTTT. It is translated as CASSQQTGADTQYF. The full variable domain, with the rest looked up from reference TRBV7-6 and TRBJ2-3, is GAGVSQSPRYKVTKRGQDVALRCDPISGHVSLYWYRQALGQGPEFLTYFNYEAQQDKSGLPNDRFSAERPEGSISTLTIQRTEQRDSAMYRCASSQQTGADTQYFGPGTRLTVL.